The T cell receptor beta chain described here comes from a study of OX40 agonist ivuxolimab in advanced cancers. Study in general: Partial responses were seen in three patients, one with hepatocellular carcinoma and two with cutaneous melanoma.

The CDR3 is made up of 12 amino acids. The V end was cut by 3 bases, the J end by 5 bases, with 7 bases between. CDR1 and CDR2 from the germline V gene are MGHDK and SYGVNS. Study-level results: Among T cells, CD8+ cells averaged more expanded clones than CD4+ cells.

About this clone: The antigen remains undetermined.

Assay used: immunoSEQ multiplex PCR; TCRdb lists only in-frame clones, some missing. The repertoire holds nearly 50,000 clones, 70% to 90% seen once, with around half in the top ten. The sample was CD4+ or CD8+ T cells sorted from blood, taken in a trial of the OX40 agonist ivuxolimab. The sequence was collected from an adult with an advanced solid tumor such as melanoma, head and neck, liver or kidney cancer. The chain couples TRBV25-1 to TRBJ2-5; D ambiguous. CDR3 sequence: CASSERPETQYF. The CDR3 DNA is TGTGCCAGCAGTGAGCGACCCGAGACCCAGTACTTC.